One sample yielded the 22 T cell receptor beta chains listed below, sequenced in a study of post-analysis software for immune sequencing data. Study-wide points: Controls had lower frequencies than patients of about 5 TRBV segments, which included TRBV5-6, TRBV5-1 and TRBV20-1.

These receptors have no identified antigens. The TCR beta cDNA libraries carried unique molecular identifiers. TCRdb re-called the PCR reads through MiXCR, storing one row per CDR3 protein. Of a few hundred thousand distinct CDR3 sequences listed, roughly 45% are singletons. Sequencing was done on a sample of blood. The receptors stem from a girl aged 5-17 years with multiple sclerosis.

The gene calls are TRBV6-1 and TRBJ2-6, with TRBD2 identical over 10 bases. The CDR3 is made up of 21 amino acids. J lost 0 bases, V lost 5 bases, and 16 bases had no gene match. CDR1 and CDR2 (germline): MNHNS, SASEGT. In nucleotides, the CDR3 is TGTGCCAGCAGTCGAGGACAGGGTAGGGGACTAGCGCTCTCTGGGGCCAACGTCCTGACTTTC. This codes for CASSRGQGRGLALSGANVLTF.

The chain is built from TRBV4-2 and TRBJ2-1, with TRBD2 matching over 13 bases. The V gene end was trimmed by 3 bases and the J gene end by 4 bases; junction bases not matched to a gene: 12. This CDR3 is 19 amino acids long. Germline CDR1 and CDR2: LGHNA and YNFKEQ. In DNA form, the CDR3 reads TGTGCCAGCAGCCAGAGGATTGGGGAACTAGCGGGAGGGTACAATGAGCAGTTCTTC. Translating it yields CASSQRIGELAGGYNEQFF.

This clonotype has a handful of counts. A read error is possible here, since a much larger clone lies one base away. The V call is TRBV10-3, the J call TRBJ2-1; D ambiguous. The length of the CDR3 is 16 residues. Trimming pared 2 bases from V and 7 bases from J, leaving 18 bases between. The germline V gene encodes CDR1 ENHRY and CDR2 SYGVKD. Written as DNA, the CDR3 is TGTGCCATCAGTGAGAGGGCTGACTTCACCCTAAATGAGCAGTTCTTC. Protein sequence: CAISERADFTLNEQFF.

This clonotype was seen only a few times. Just one base apart from a much larger clone, this may be a read error. The chain uses TRBV6-2 or TRBV6-3 and TRBJ2-5; no clear D gene. V was clipped by 6 bases and J by 11 bases, with 22 bases between them. The CDR3 covers 14 residues. Germline CDR1 reads MNHEY; CDR2 reads SVGEGT. The CDR3 coding sequence is TGTGCCAGCAGACGTCCGGGCTACAACAATGAGCAGTACTTC. It yields the protein CASRRPGYNNEQYF.

This chain links TRBV4-1 with TRBJ2-1; 8 bases are a match to TRBD1. J was trimmed by 5 bases and V by 4 bases; bases with no gene match: 7. This CDR3 has 15 amino acids. Germline CDR1 is MGHRA and CDR2 is YSYEKL. The CDR3 protein is CASSLRTGNHNEQFF. CDR3 bases: TGCGCCAGCAGCCTAAGGACAGGGAACCACAATGAGCAGTTCTTC.

The chain joins TRBV7-3 to TRBJ2-7; 8 nucleotides match TRBD2. The CDR3 extends over 16 amino acids. V lost 3 bases to trimming and J lost 0 bases; unmatched junction nucleotides: 7. The germline V gene has CDR1 SGHTA and CDR2 FQGTGA. CDR3 nucleotides: TGTGCCAGCAGCTTGTTTGGCGGGACTAGCTCCTACGAGCAGTACTTC. Encoded protein: CASSLFGGTSSYEQYF.

J is TRBJ2-4 and V is TRBV5-4; either TRBD1 or TRBD2 may fit D (6 bases each). From germline, CDR1 is SGHNT and CDR2 YYREEE (reference sequence). This CDR3 contains 14 residues. CDR3 region: CATKRGVGKNIQYF. The CDR3 nucleotides read TGTGCAACCAAAAGGGGGGTAGGCAAAAACATTCAGTACTTC.

V gene TRBV4-1 combines with J gene TRBJ2-7; D is unresolved. Trimming removed 2 bases from V and 3 bases from J, with 14 bases in between. The CDR3 loop spans 15 amino acids. Germline CDR1 MGHRA, CDR2 YSYEKL. This CDR3 is CASSQPRSGHYEQYF. The CDR3 bases are TGCGCCAGCAGCCAACCGAGGTCCGGTCACTACGAGCAGTACTTC.

For the CDR3, the DNA is TGTGCCAGCAGTTACTCTCTTGGGGGAGAATCTTACAATGAGCAGTTCTTC. It codes for CASSYSLGGESYNEQFF. V and J are TRBV6-2 or TRBV6-3 and TRBJ2-1; either TRBD1 or TRBD2 may supply D (5 bases each). Trimming pared 0 bases from V and 4 bases from J, leaving 16 bases between. The CDR3 sequence is 17 residues long. CDR1 MNHEY and CDR2 SVGEGT come from the germline V gene.

The table lists this clonotype with a few counts. This chain joins TRBV10-3 and TRBJ2-5; D is undetermined. This CDR3 contains 20 residues. The germline gives CDR1 ENHRY, CDR2 SYGVKD. V lost 4 bases, J lost 1 base, and 28 bases lay in between. The CDR3 loop is CAISVTPGWSGQALQETQYF. The CDR3 DNA reads as TGTGCCATCAGTGTAACTCCGGGCTGGTCCGGGCAGGCTCTCCAAGAGACCCAGTACTTC.

This clonotype was detected a few times. This rearrangement joins TRBV5-5 to TRBJ2-1, with D perhaps assigned TRBD1 or TRBD2 (5 bases each). Trimming removed 4 bases at V and 2 bases at J, with 16 bases between. The germline V gene has CDR1 SGHKS and CDR2 YYEKEE (reference sequence). The CDR3 is 16 residues long. In nucleotides, the CDR3 is TGTGCCAGCAGCGCCGGTGGGGGATTAACCTACAATGAGCAGTTCTTC. It is translated as CASSAGGGLTYNEQFF.

This clonotype was detected a few times. The chain uses TRBV7-6 and TRBJ1-4; no firm D call. Germline V gene sequence: CDR1 SGHVS, CDR2 FNYEAQ. The CDR3 is made up of 14 amino acids. Trimming took 1 base from V and 8 from J, leaving 11 bases between them. The CDR3 spells CASSLVGKDEKLFF. As DNA, the CDR3 is TGTGCCAGCAGCTTAGTCGGGAAGGACGAAAAACTGTTTTTT.

V usage is TRBV25-1 and J usage is TRBJ1-2; D gene uncertain. Germline values: CDR1 MGHDK, CDR2 SYGVNS. The CDR3 contains 13 residues. The V gene lost 3 bases and the J gene lost 5 bases, with 10 bases spanning the gap. The CDR3 DNA sequence: TGTGCCAGCAGTGACAAGTCTAGATATGGCTACACCTTC. It codes for CASSDKSRYGYTF.

The rearrangement links TRBV5-1 to TRBJ2-5, with a possible D match to TRBD2 (6 bases). The ends were cut back, 0 bases at V and 11 bases at J, with 17 bases in the middle. Germline CDR1 reads SGHRS; CDR2 reads YFSETQ. The CDR3 has 14 amino acids. CDR3 sequence reads: CASSLAGTDNEQYF. The CDR3 DNA sequence: TGCGCCAGCAGCTTGGCCGGGACTGACAATGAGCAGTACTTC.

The J gene is TRBJ2-7, the V gene TRBV20-1; TRBD2 is a possible D gene (8 bases). Germline loops: CDR1 DFQATT, CDR2 SNEGSKA (reference sequence). This CDR3 has 14 residues. The V end lost 3 bases, the J end lost 3 bases, and 15 bases lay between the germline ends. CDR3 sequence: CSASGDSGGYEQYF. DNA of the CDR3: TGCAGTGCTAGTGGGGACAGCGGGGGCTACGAGCAGTACTTC.

This clonotype was picked up a small number of times. The chain combines TRBV5-1 with TRBJ2-1; 7 positions agree with TRBD2. The V gene end was trimmed by 4 bases and the J gene end by 5 bases; junction bases not matched to a gene: 3. CDR3 length equals 13 residues. Per the germline V gene, CDR1 is SGHRS and CDR2 is YFSETQ. The CDR3 loop reads CASSGGGNNEQFF. CDR3 bases: TGCGCCAGCAGCGGGGGGGGTAACAATGAGCAGTTCTTC.

The chain is built from TRBV5-1 and TRBJ1-1, with D tentatively TRBD1 (5 bases). This CDR3 has 15 residues. Trimming shortened V by 2 bases and J by 1 base, and 12 bases separated the two germline ends. CDR1 and CDR2 from the germline V gene are SGHRS and YFSETQ. The CDR3 bases are TGCGCCAGCAGCTTTTCGCGACAGAAGAACACTGAAGCTTTCTTT. Protein: CASSFSRQKNTEAFF. The full variable domain, in which reference TRBV5-1 and TRBJ1-1 provide the parts outside the CDR3, is KAGVTQTPRYLIKTRGQQVTLSCSPISGHRSVSWYQQTPGQGLQFLFEYFSETQRNKGNFPGRFSGRQFSNSRSEMNVSTLELGDSALYLCASSFSRQKNTEAFFGQGTRLTVV.

The chain carries TRBV12-3 or TRBV12-4 and TRBJ2-1; D is perhaps TRBD2 (6 bases). The CDR3 runs to 15 residues. Trimming removed 1 base from V and 4 bases from J, with 11 bases in between. CDR3 DNA: TGTGCCAGCAGTTTAGGGGGACTGGGTTACAATGAGCAGTTCTTC. Translated: CASSLGGLGYNEQFF.

The chain uses TRBV3-1 and TRBJ2-7; TRBD2 matches 11 bases. The V gene's germline CDR1 is LGHDT and CDR2 YNNKEL (reference sequence). CDR3 length: 14 residues. J was trimmed by 4 bases and V by 8 bases; bases with no gene match: 7. CDR3 region: CASAPSGRTYEQYF. In DNA form, the CDR3 reads TGTGCCAGCGCCCCTAGCGGGAGGACTTACGAGCAGTACTTC.

This clonotype has a handful of counts. The V call is TRBV12-3 or TRBV12-4, the J call TRBJ2-7, with 7 bases fitting TRBD1. This CDR3 has 15 amino acids. The J segment lost 2 bases and the V segment lost 3 bases, leaving 7 bases of the junction unmatched. The CDR3 coding sequence is TGTGCCAGCAGTTTTCCCCAACAGGGGACCTACGAGCAGTACTTC. The encoded protein is CASSFPQQGTYEQYF.

This rearrangement joins TRBV7-2 to TRBJ2-1; TRBD2 matches 10 bases. The CDR3 spans 16 residues. The V gene's germline CDR1 is SGHTA and CDR2 FQGNSA. V dropped 5 bases and J dropped 4; count of bases not matched to a gene: 8. The CDR3 sequence is CASSPASGSTYNEQFF. CDR3 nucleotides: TGTGCCAGCAGCCCGGCTAGCGGGAGTACGTACAATGAGCAGTTCTTC. Together with reference TRBV7-2 and TRBJ2-1, the CDR3 gives the full variable domain: GAGVSQSPSNKVTEKGKDVELRCDPISGHTALYWYRQSLGQGLEFLIYFQGNSAPDKSGLPSDRFSAERTGGSVSTLTIQRTQQEDSAVYLCASSPASGSTYNEQFFGPGTRLTVL.

The chain carries TRBV7-6 and TRBJ2-1, with TRBD2 matching over 11 bases. Germline CDR1 reads SGHVS; CDR2 reads FNYEAQ. Trimming took 7 bases from V and 1 from J; bases not matched to a gene: 6. The CDR3 covers 16 residues. CDR3 sequence reads: CASTWASGRSYNEQFF. In DNA, the CDR3 is TGTGCCAGCACCTGGGCTAGCGGGAGGTCCTACAATGAGCAGTTCTTC.